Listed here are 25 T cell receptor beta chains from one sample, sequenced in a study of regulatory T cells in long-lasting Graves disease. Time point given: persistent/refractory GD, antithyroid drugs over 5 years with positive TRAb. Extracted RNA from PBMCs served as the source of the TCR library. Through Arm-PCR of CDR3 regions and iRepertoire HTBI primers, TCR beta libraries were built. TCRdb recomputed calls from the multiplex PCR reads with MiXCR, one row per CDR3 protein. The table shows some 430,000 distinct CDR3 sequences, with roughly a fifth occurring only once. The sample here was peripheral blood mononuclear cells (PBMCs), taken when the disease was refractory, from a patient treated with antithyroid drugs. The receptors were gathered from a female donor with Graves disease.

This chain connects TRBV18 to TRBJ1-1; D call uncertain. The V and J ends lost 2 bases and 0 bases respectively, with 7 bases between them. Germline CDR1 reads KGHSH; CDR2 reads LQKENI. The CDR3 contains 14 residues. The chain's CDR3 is CASSPGIMNTEAFF. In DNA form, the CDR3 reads TGTGCCAGCTCACCAGGGATCATGAACACTGAAGCTTTCTTT.

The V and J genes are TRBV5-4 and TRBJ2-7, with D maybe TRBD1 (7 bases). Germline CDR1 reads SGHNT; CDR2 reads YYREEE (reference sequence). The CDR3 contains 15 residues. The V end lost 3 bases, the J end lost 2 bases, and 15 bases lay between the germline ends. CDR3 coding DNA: TGTGCCAGCAGCTGGGGGGCAGGGGGGACCTACGAGCAGTACTTC. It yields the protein CASSWGAGGTYEQYF.

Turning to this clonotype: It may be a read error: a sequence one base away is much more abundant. The CDR3 coding sequence is TGTGCCAGCAGGCTTTTAAGTACAGCGCTAGGAACCTACGAGCAGTACTTC. It specifies CASRLLSTALGTYEQYF. The gene calls are TRBV6-2 or TRBV6-3 and TRBJ2-7; D ambiguous. The CDR3 is 17 amino acids. The germline CDR1 and CDR2 sequences are MNHEY and SVGEGT. The ends were cut back, 6 bases at V and 2 bases at J, with 23 bases in the middle.

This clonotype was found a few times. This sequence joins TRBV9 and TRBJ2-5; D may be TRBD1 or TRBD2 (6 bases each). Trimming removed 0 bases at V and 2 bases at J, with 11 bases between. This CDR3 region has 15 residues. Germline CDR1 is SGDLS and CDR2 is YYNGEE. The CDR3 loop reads CASSVDWGAQETQYF. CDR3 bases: TGTGCCAGCAGCGTAGATTGGGGGGCGCAAGAGACCCAGTACTTC.

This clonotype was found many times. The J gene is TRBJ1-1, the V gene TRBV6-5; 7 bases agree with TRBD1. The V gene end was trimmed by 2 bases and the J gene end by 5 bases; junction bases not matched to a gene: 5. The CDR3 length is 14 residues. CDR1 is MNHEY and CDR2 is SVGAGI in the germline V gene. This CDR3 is CASSYGQEGTEAFF. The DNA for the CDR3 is TGTGCCAGCAGTTACGGACAGGAGGGGACTGAAGCTTTCTTT.

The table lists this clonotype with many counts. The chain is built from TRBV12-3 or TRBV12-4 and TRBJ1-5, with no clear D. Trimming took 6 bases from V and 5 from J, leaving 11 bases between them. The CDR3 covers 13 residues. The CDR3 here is CASSHGGDQPQHF. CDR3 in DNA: TGTGCCAGCAGCCACGGCGGGGATCAGCCCCAGCATTTT.

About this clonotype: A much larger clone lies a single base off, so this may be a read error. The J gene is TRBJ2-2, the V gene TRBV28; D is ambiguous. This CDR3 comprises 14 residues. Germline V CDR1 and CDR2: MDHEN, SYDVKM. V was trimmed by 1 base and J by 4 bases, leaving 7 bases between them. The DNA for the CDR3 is TGTGCCAGCAGTTTATCTAAGAGCACCGGGGAGCTGTTTTTT. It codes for CASSLSKSTGELFF. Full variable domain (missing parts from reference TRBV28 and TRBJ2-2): DVKVTQSSRYLVKRTGEKVFLECVQDMDHENMFWYRQDPGLGLRLIYFSYDVKMKEKGDIPEGYSVSREKKERFSLILESASTNQTSMYLCASSLSKSTGELFFGEGSRLTVL.

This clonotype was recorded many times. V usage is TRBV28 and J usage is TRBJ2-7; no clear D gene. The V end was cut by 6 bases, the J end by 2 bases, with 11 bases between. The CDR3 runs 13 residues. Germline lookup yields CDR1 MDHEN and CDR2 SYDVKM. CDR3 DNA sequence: TGTGCCAGCAGACCCGGGTTTCCCTACGAGCAGTACTTC. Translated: CASRPGFPYEQYF.

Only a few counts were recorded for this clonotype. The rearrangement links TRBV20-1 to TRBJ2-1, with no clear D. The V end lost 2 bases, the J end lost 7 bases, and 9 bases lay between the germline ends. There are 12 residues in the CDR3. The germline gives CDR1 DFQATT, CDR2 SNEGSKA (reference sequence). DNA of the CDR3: TGCAGTGCTAGACCCCTAGTAAATGAGCAGTTCTTC. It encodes CSARPLVNEQFF.

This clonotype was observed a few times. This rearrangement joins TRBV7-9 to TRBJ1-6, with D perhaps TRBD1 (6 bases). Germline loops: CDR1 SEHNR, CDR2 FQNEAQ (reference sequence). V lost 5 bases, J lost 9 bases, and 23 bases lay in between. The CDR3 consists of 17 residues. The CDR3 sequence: CASSRTRGGAGASPLHF. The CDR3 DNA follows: TGTGCCAGCAGCAGAACCCGGGGAGGGGCAGGGGCTTCACCCCTCCACTTT.

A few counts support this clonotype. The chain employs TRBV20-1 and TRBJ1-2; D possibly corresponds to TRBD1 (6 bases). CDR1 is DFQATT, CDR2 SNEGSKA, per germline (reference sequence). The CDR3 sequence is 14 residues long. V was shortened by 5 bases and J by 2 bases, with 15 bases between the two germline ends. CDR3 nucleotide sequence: TGCAGTGCTCAGGGAAGGGGGGGGAACTATGGCTACACCTTC. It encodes CSAQGRGGNYGYTF.

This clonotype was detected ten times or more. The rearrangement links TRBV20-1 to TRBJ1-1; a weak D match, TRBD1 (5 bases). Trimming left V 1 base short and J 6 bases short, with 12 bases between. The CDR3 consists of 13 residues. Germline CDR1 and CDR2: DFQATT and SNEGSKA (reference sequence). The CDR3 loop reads CSARVIGTPEAFF. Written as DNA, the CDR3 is TGCAGTGCTAGAGTTATCGGGACCCCTGAAGCTTTCTTT.

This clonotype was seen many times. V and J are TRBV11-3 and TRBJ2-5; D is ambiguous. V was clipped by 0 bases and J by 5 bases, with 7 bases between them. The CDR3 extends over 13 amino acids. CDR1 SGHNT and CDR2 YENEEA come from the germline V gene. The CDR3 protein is CASSLEDGETQYF. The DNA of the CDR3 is TGTGCCAGCAGCTTAGAGGATGGCGAGACCCAGTACTTC. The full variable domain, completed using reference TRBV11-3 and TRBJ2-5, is EAGVVQSPRYKIIEKKQPVAFWCNPISGHNTLYWYLQNLGQGPELLIRYENEEAVDDSQLPKDRFSAERLKGVDSTLKIQPAELGDSAVYLCASSLEDGETQYFGPGTRLLVL.

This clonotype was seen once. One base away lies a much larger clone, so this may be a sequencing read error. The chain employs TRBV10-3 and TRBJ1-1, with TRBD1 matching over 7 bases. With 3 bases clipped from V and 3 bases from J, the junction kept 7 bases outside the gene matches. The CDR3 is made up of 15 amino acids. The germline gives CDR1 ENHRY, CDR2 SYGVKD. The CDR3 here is CAISDLDRVDTEAFF. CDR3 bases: TGTGCCATCAGTGACCTAGACAGGGTGGACACTGAAGCTTTCTTT.

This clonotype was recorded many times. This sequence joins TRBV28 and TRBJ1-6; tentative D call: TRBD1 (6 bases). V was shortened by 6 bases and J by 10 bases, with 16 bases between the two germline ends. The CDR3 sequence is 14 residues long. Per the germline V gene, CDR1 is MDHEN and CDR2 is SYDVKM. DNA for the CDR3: TGTGCCAGCAGCCTGCAGGGGACAAGGTCACCCCTCCACTTT. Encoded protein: CASSLQGTRSPLHF.

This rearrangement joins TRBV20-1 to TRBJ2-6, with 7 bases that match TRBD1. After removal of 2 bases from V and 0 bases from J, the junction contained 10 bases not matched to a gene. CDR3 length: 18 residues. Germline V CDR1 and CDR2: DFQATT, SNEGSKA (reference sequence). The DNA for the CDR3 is TGCAGTGCTAGACACCGGGACAGTCAAAGCTCTGGGGCCAACGTCCTGACTTTC. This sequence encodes CSARHRDSQSSGANVLTF.

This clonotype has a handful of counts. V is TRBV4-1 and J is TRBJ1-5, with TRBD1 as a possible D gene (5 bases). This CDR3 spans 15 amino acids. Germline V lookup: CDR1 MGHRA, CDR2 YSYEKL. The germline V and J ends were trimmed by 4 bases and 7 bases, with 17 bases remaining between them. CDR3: CASSPIATGAQPQHF. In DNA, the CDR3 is TGCGCCAGCAGCCCAATTGCCACTGGGGCCCAGCCCCAGCATTTT.

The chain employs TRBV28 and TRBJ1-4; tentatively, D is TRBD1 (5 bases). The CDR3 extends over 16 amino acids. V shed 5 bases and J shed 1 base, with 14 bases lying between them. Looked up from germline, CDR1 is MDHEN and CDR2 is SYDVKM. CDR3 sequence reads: CASSPGSRGTNEKLFF. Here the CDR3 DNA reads TGTGCCAGCAGTCCAGGGTCTCGTGGAACTAATGAAAAACTGTTTTTT.

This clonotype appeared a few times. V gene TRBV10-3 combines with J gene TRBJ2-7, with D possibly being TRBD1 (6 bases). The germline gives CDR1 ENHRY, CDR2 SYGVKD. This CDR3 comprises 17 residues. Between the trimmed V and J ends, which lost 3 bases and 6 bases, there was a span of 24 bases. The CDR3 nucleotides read TGTGCCATCAGTGACCGGGACATTGGGTCGGCTGAGGGCGAGCAGTACTTC. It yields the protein CAISDRDIGSAEGEQYF.

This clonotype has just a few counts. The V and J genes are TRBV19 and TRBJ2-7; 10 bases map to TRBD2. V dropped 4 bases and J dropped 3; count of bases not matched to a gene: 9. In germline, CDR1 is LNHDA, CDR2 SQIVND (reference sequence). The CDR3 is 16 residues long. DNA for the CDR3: TGTGCCAGTAGTAGGAGGAGCGGGGGGGACCGCTACGAGCAGTACTTC. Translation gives CASSRRSGGDRYEQYF.

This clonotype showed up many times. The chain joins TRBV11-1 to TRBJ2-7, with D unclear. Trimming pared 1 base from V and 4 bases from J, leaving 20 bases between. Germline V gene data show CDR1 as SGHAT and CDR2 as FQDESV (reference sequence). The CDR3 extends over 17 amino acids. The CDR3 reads CASSLGGGMIPGYEQYF. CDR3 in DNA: TGTGCCAGCAGCTTAGGCGGCGGCATGATTCCCGGTTACGAGCAGTACTTC.

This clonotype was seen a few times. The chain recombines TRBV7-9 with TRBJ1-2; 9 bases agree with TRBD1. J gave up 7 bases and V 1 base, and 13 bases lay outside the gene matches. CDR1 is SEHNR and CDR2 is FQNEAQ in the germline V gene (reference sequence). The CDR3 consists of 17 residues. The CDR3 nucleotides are TGTGCCAGCAGCTTAGAAGGGACAGGGATACGTTCGAGTGGCTACACCTTC. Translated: CASSLEGTGIRSSGYTF.

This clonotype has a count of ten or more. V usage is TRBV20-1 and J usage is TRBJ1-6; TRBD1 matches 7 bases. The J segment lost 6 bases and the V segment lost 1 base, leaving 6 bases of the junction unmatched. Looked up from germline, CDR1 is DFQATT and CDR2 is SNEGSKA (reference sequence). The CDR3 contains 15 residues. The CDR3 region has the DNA TGCAGTGCTAGAGTAGAGACAGGGAGTAATTCACCCCTCCACTTT. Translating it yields CSARVETGSNSPLHF.

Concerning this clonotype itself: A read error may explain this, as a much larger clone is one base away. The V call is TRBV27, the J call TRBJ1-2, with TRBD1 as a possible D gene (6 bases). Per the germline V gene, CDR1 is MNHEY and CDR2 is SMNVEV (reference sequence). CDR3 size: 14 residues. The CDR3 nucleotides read TGTGTCAGCAGTTCCCTCAGGGGTAACTATGGCTACACCTTC. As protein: CVSSSLRGNYGYTF.

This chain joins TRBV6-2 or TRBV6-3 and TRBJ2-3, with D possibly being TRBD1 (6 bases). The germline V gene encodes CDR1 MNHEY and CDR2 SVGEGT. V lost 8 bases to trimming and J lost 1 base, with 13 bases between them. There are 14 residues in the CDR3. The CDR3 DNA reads TGTGCCAGCGGACTGACAGGAGGCACAGATACGCAGTATTTT. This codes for CASGLTGGTDTQYF.